The 8 T cell receptor beta chains below all came from one sample that was sequenced in a study of cytomegalovirus exposure and HLA in healthy donors. PCR amplification relied on 60 Vbeta primers (plus 13 Jbeta primers). Libraries were prepared by immunoSEQ multiplex PCR; TCRdb keeps only in-frame clonotypes and omits some of them. Of about 93,000 clones in the sample, about two thirds were seen once. Sequenced sample: PBMCs. The receptors here all came from a boy between 10 and 17 years old in good health and CMV-seropositive.

The chain couples TRBV6-6 to TRBJ1-2, with D possibly TRBD1 on 6 matching bases. Between the trimmed V and J ends, which lost 2 bases and 8 bases, there was a span of 15 bases. This CDR3 contains 14 residues. CDR1 is MNHNY, CDR2 SVGAGI, per germline (reference sequence). The CDR3 coding sequence is TGTGCCAGCAGTTACCAGGGGTTGGCGGAGGGCTACACCTTC. Its protein is CASSYQGLAEGYTF.

The V call is TRBV10-1, the J call TRBJ2-3, with 7 bases aligning to TRBD2. Germline trimming cut 0 bases from V and 5 bases from J; bases unmatched to any gene: 8. Germline V gene lookup returns CDR1 WNHNN and CDR2 SYGVQD (reference sequence). The CDR3 covers 16 residues. The CDR3 protein is CASSESMAGEGDTQYF. In DNA, the CDR3 is TGCGCCAGCAGTGAGTCGATGGCGGGAGAAGGAGATACGCAGTATTTT.

The CDR3 loop reads CASRAQGGEDIQYF. The CDR3 DNA reads TGTGCCAGCAGAGCGCAAGGTGGGGAGGACATTCAGTACTTC. V and J are TRBV2 and TRBJ2-4, with D perhaps TRBD2 (6 bases). This CDR3 contains 14 residues. Per the germline V gene, CDR1 is SNHLY and CDR2 is FYNNEI. V was clipped by 6 bases and J by 8 bases, with 17 bases between them. The full variable domain, completed using reference TRBV2 and TRBJ2-4, is EPEVTQTPSHQVTQMGQEVILRCVPISNHLYFYWYRQILGQKVEFLVSFYNNEISEKSEIFDDQFSVERPDGSNFTLKIRSTKLEDSAMYFCASRAQGGEDIQYFGAGTRLSVL.

The genes are TRBV5-4 and TRBJ2-1; 10 nucleotides agree with TRBD2. Germline CDR1 SGHNT, CDR2 YYREEE (reference sequence). V gave up 0 bases and J gave up 15 bases; unmatched junction bases: 15. CDR3 length: 16 amino acids. The CDR3, as DNA: TGTGCCAGCAGCTTGGAGAAGGTAGCGGGAGGACCGGGGGGGTTCTTC. As protein: CASSLEKVAGGPGGFF.

The V call is TRBV5-1, the J call TRBJ2-1; no clear D. The germline gives CDR1 SGHRS, CDR2 YFSETQ. The V gene lost 0 bases and the J gene lost 8 bases, with 6 bases spanning the gap. The CDR3 loop spans 12 amino acids. CDR3 bases: TGCGCCAGCAGCTTGGATGGCTATGAGCAGTTCTTC. Its translation: CASSLDGYEQFF.

V gene TRBV27 combines with J gene TRBJ1-4, with TRBD1 as a possible D gene (6 bases). The CDR3 consists of 14 residues. V lost 8 bases and J lost 5, with 15 bases in between. Germline loops: CDR1 MNHEY, CDR2 SMNVEV (reference sequence). In DNA, the CDR3 is TGTGCCAGCCGCGTACAGGGCTTAAATGAAAAACTGTTTTTT. It is translated as CASRVQGLNEKLFF. The variable domain in full, with the rest retrieved from reference TRBV27 and TRBJ1-4, is EAQVTQNPRYLITVTGKKLTVTCSQNMNHEYMSWYRQDPGLGLRQIYYSMNVEVTDKGDVPEGYKVSRKEKRNFPLILESPSPNQTSLYFCASRVQGLNEKLFFGSGTQLSVL.

This chain uses TRBV6-5 with TRBJ1-4, with 7 nucleotides matching TRBD1. This CDR3 comprises 14 residues. After removal of 6 bases from V and 5 bases from J, the junction contained 6 bases not matched to a gene. Germline assignment: CDR1 MNHEY and CDR2 SVGAGI. CDR3 sequence: CASSTGTENEKLFF. CDR3 nucleotides: TGTGCCAGCAGCACCGGGACAGAGAATGAAAAACTGTTTTTT.

The CDR3 protein is CASNPAGTSYEQYF. The CDR3, as DNA: TGTGCCAGCAACCCAGCGGGAACCTCCTACGAGCAGTACTTC. The rearrangement links TRBV28 to TRBJ2-7, with TRBD2 matching over 7 bases. The V gene end was trimmed by 7 bases and the J gene end by 0 bases; junction bases not matched to a gene: 6. This CDR3 region has 14 residues. Germline V gene data show CDR1 as MDHEN and CDR2 as SYDVKM. Together with reference TRBV28 and TRBJ2-7, the CDR3 gives the full variable domain: DVKVTQSSRYLVKRTGEKVFLECVQDMDHENMFWYRQDPGLGLRLIYFSYDVKMKEKGDIPEGYSVSREKKERFSLILESASTNQTSMYLCASNPAGTSYEQYFGPGTRLTVT.